What follows are 9 T cell receptor beta chains derived from one specimen sequenced in a study of T cell responses to AZD1222 COVID-19 vaccine. Profiled with immunoSEQ multiplex PCR; TCRdb holds only in-frame clones, not every one. There are about 73,000 clones in the sample; about 87% occur only once, and 15% to 20% lies in the top ten. The sample was peripheral blood, taken on day 0 of AZD1222 vaccination. The source of these receptors is an adult in good health.

This chain uses TRBV19 with TRBJ2-5; TRBD1 agrees at 7 bases. With 9 bases clipped from V and 4 bases from J, the junction kept 8 bases outside the gene matches. The V gene's germline CDR1 is LNHDA and CDR2 SQIVND (reference sequence). The CDR3 spans 13 residues. The CDR3 region is CARRQGLRETQYF. The DNA of the CDR3 is TGTGCCAGAAGACAGGGTCTGAGAGAGACCCAGTACTTC.

This clone was observed a single time. V and J are TRBV19 and TRBJ1-2, with D maybe TRBD1 (5 bases). CDR3 length: 13 residues. Germline V CDR1 and CDR2: LNHDA, SQIVND (reference sequence). V lost 1 base to trimming and J lost 6 bases, with 9 bases between them. The CDR3 nucleotides read TGTGCCAGTAGTATAGGTTTCAGGGATGGCTACACCTTC. Translation gives CASSIGFRDGYTF.

The rearrangement uses TRBV2 and TRBJ1-3; D is undetermined. Germline CDR1 and CDR2: SNHLY and FYNNEI. Trimming removed 7 bases at V and 4 bases at J, with 8 bases between. The CDR3 consists of 12 residues. In DNA, the CDR3 is TGTGCCAGCAAGAGAACAGGAAACACCATATATTTT. Translated, it gives CASKRTGNTIYF.

The chain has TRBV5-1 and TRBJ2-1; 10 bases fit TRBD2. Germline CDR1 and CDR2: SGHRS and YFSETQ. The J segment lost 5 bases and the V segment lost 0 bases, leaving 8 bases of the junction unmatched. CDR3 length equals 17 residues. This CDR3 is CASSLGTLAGENNEQFF. The CDR3 DNA follows: TGCGCCAGCAGCTTGGGAACCCTAGCGGGAGAGAACAATGAGCAGTTCTTC.

The chain is built from TRBV7-3 and TRBJ2-5; 7 bases line up with TRBD2. The CDR3 has 14 residues. With 1 base clipped from V and 5 bases from J, the junction kept 4 bases outside the gene matches. Germline V gene sequence: CDR1 SGHTA, CDR2 FQGTGA. Here the CDR3 reads CASSLNPGRETQYF. In nucleotides, the CDR3 is TGTGCCAGCAGCTTAAATCCCGGGAGGGAGACCCAGTACTTC.

This rearrangement joins TRBV6-6 to TRBJ2-2; 10 nucleotides match TRBD2. The CDR3 is 18 residues long. CDR1 MNHNY and CDR2 SVGAGI come from the germline V gene (reference sequence). V lost 5 bases, J lost 5 bases, and 14 bases stayed unmatched. As DNA, the CDR3 is TGTGCCAGCAGTCCCGGCCCGGGTAGCGGGAGGAGGACCGGGGAGCTGTTTTTT. Residues: CASSPGPGSGRRTGELFF.

The count of this clone is one. The chain is built from TRBV15 and TRBJ1-1; a possible D gene is TRBD1 (5 bases). Looked up from germline, CDR1 is LNHNV and CDR2 is YYDKDF (reference sequence). The CDR3 has 15 residues. Trimming removed 2 bases from V and 4 bases from J, with 14 bases in between. Here the CDR3 reads CATSRPGFGTTEAFF. The CDR3 DNA follows: TGTGCCACCAGCAGACCAGGGTTCGGCACCACTGAAGCTTTCTTT.

The chain has TRBV30 and TRBJ2-1, with 10 positions matching TRBD1. The junction had 2 bases not matched to a gene; V was cut back by 2 bases and J by 7 bases. This CDR3 is built from 13 residues. The germline V gene encodes CDR1 GTSNPN and CDR2 SVGIG (reference sequence). The CDR3 coding sequence is TGTGCCTGGAGTCGGGGACAGGGGAATGAGCAGTTCTTC. It is translated as CAWSRGQGNEQFF.

This clone was counted between two and nine times. The chain uses TRBV15 and TRBJ2-7; no firm D call. The CDR3 consists of 14 residues. V lost 0 bases to trimming and J lost 7 bases, with 13 bases between them. The V gene's germline CDR1 is LNHNV and CDR2 YYDKDF (reference sequence). This chain's CDR3 is CATSRDRVTGEQYF. The CDR3 DNA sequence: TGTGCCACCAGCAGAGATAGGGTAACCGGAGAGCAGTACTTC.